The T cell receptor (beta chain) under discussion was sequenced for a study of OX40 agonist ivuxolimab in advanced cancers. Study summary: Patients were infused with ivuxolimab every 2 weeks at 0.01 to 10 mg/kg.

Autoimmune disease history or systemic immunosuppression meant exclusion. Peripheral blood came from all dose cohorts at three timepoints. Repertoires were generated with immunoSEQ multiplex PCR, while TCRdb's copy carries only in-frame clones and drops some. The sample contains roughly 12,000 clones, approximately 87% of which appear only once. Germline V gene data show CDR1 as ENHRY and CDR2 as SYGVKD. The V and J ends lost 3 bases and 4 bases, in that order; junction bases with no gene match: 6. CDR3 length: 16 residues. This chain uses TRBV10-3 with TRBJ2-1; 10 bases map to TRBD2. Sample: CD4+ or CD8+ T cells sorted from blood, taken in a trial of the OX40 agonist ivuxolimab. The clonotype originates from an adult with an advanced solid tumor such as melanoma, head and neck, liver or kidney cancer. CDR3 residues: CAISDQASGGYNEQFF. The CDR3 bases are TGTGCCATCAGTGATCAGGCTAGCGGGGGTTACAATGAGCAGTTCTTC.